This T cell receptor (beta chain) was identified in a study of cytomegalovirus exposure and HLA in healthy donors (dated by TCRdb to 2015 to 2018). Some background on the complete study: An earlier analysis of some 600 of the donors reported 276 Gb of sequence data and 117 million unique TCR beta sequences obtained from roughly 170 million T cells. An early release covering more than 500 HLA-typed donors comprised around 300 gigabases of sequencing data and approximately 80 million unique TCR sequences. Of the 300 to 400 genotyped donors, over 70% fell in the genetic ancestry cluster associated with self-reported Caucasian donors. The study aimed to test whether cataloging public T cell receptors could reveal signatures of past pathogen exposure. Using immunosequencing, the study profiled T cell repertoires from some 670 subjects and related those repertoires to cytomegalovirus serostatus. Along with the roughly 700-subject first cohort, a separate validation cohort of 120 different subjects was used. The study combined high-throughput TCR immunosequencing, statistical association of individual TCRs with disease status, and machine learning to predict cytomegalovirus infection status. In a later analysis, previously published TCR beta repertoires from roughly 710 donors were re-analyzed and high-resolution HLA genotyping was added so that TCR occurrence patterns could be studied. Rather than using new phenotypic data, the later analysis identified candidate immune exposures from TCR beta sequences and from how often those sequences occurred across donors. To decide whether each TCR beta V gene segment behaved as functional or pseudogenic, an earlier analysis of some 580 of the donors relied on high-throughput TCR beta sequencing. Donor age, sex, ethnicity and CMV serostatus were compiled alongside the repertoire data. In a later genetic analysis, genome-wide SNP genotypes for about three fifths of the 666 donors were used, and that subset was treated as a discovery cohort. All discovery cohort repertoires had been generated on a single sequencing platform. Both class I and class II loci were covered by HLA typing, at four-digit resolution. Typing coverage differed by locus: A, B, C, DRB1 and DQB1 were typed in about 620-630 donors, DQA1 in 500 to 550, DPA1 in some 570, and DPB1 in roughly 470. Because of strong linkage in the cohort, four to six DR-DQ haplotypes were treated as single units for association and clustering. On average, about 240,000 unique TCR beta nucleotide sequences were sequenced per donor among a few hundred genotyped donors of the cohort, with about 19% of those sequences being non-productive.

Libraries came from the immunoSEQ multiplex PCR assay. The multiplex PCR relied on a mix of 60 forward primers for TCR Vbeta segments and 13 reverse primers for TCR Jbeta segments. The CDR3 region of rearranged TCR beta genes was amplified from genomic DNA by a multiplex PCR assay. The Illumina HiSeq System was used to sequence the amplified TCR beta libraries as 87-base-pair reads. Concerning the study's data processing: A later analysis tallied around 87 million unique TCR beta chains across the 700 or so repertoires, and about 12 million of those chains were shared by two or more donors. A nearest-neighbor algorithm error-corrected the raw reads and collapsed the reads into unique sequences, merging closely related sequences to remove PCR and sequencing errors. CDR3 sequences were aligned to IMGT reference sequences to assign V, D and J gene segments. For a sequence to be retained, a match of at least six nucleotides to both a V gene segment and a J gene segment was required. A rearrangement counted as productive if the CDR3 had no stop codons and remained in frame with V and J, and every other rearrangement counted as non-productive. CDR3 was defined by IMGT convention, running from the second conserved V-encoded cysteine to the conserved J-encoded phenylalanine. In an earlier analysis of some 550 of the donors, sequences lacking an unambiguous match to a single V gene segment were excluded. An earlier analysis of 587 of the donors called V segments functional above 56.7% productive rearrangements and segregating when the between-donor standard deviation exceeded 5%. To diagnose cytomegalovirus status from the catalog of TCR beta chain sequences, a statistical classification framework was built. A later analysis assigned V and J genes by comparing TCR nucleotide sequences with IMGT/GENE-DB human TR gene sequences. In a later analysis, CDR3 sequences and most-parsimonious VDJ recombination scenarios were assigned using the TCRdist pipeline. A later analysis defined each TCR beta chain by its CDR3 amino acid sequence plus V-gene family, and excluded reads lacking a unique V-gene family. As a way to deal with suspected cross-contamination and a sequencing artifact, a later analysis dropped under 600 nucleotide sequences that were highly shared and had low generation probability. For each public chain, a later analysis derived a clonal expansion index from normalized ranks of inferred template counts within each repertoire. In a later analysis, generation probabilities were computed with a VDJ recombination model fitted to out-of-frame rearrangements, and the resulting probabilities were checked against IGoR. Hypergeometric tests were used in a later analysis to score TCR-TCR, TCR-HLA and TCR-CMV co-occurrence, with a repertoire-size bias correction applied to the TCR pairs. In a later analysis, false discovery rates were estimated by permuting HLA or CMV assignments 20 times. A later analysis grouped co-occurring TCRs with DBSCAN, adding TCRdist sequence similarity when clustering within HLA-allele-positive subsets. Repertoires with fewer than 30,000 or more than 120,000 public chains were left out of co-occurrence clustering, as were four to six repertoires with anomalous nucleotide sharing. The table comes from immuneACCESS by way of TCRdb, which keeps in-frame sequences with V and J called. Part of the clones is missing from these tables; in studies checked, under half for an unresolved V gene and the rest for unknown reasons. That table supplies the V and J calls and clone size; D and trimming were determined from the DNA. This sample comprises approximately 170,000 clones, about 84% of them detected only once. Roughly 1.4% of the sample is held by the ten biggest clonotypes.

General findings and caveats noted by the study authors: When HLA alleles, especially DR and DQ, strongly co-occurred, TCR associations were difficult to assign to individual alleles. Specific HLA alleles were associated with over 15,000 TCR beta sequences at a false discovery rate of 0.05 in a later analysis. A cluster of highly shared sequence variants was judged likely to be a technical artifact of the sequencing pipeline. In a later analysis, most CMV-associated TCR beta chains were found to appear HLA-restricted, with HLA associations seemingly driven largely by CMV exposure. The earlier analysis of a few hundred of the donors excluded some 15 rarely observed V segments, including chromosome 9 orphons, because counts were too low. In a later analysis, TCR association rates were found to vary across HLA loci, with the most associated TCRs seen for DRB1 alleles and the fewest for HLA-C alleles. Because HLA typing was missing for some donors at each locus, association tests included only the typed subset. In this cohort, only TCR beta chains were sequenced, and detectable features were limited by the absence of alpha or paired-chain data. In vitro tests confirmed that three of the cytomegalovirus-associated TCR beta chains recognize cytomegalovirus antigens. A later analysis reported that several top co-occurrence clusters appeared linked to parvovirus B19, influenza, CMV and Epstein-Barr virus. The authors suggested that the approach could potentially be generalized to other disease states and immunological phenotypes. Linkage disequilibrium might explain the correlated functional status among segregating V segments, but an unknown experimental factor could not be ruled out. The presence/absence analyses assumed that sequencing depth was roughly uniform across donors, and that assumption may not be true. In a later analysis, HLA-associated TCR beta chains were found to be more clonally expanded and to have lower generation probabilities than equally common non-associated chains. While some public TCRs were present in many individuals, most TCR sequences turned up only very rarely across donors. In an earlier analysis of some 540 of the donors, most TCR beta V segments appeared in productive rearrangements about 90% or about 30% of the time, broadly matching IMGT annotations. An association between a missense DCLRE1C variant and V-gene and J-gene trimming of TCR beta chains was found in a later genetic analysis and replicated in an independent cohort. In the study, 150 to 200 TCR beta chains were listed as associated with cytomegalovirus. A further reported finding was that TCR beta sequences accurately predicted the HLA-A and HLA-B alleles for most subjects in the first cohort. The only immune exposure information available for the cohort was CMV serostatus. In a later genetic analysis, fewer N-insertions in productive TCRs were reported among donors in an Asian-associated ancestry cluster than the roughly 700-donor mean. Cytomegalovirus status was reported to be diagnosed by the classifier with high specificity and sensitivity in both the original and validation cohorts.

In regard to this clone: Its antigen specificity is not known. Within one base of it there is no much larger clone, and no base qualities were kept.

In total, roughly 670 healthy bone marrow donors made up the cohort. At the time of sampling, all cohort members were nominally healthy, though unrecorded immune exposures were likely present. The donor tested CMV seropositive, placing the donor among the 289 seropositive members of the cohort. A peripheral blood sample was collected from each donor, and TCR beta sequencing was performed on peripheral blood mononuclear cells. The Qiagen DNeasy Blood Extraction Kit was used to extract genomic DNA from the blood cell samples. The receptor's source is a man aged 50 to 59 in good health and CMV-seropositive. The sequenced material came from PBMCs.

Here is the DNA: TGTGCCAGCAGCCCTGACAGGGGGCTGGCAAACATTCAGTACTTC. Translated, this is CASSPDRGLANIQYF. The chain uses TRBV5-4 and TRBJ2-4; 10 of the junction bases match TRBD1. Via the germline V gene (reference sequence), CDR1 is SGHNT and CDR2 YYREEE. From the cysteine through the phenylalanine, the CDR3 covers 15 amino acids. Only the CDR3 region is kept as DNA, spanning 45 bases read in frame from base 1. Here V drops 4 bases and J drops 6 bases, and the junction holds 7 bases not matched to any gene.